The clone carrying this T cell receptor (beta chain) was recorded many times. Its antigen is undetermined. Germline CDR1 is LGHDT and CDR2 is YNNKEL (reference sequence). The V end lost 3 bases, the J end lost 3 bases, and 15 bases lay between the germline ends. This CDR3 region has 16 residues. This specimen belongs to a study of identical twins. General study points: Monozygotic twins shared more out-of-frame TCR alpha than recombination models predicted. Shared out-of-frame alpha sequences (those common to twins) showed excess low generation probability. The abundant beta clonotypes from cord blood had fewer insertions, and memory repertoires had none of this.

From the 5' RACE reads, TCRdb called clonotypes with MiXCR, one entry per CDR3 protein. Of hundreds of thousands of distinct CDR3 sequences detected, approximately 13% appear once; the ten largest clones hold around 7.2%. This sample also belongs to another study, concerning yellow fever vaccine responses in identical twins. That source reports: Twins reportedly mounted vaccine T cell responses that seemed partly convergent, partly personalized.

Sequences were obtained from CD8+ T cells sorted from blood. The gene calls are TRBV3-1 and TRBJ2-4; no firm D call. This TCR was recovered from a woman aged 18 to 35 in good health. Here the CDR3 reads CASSHLKGRSKNIQYF. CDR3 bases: TGTGCCAGCAGCCACCTCAAAGGTCGCAGCAAAAACATTCAGTACTTC.